This TCR beta chain was captured by sequencing in a study of radiotherapy plus CTLA-4 blockade in lung cancer. Whole-study context: About 20% of patients responded objectively, and roughly 30% achieved disease control. Points from the study as a whole: According to reports, early shifts in blood T cell clones, alongside interferon-beta, forecast response most accurately. In blood, after radiotherapy plus ipilimumab, tumor-derived TCR clones expanded.

Treatment of patients with chemo-refractory metastatic non-small-cell lung cancer consisted of focal radiation plus CTLA-4 blockade with ipilimumab. Trimming removed 3 bases from V and 1 base from J, with 9 bases in between. CDR3 length: 13 amino acids. Looked up from germline, CDR1 is SQVTM and CDR2 is ANQGSEA. As to this clone: Its specificity is unknown.

Profiled with immunoSEQ multiplex PCR; TCRdb holds only in-frame clones, not every one. This table has some 74,000 clones, around four fifths appearing once. The starting material was peripheral blood, obtained from a patient treated with radiotherapy plus ipilimumab. The genes are TRBV29-1 and TRBJ2-5; the D is unclear. The receptor's source is a human donor with non-small cell lung cancer who had a complete response to radiotherapy plus ipilimumab. The CDR3 nucleotides are TGCAGCGTTGACGTTGGTATCCAAGAGACCCAGTACTTC. Protein product: CSVDVGIQETQYF.